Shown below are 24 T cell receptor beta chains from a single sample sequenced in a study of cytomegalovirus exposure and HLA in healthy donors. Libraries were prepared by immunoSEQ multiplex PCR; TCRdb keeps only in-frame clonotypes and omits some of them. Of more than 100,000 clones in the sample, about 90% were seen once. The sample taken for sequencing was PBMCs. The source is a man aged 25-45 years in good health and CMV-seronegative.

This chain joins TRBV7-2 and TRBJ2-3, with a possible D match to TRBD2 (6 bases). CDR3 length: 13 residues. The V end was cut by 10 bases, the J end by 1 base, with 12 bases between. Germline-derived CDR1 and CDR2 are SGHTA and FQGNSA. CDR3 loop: CATSASGTDTQYF. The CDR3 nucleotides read TGTGCCACCTCTGCTAGCGGCACAGATACGCAGTATTTT.

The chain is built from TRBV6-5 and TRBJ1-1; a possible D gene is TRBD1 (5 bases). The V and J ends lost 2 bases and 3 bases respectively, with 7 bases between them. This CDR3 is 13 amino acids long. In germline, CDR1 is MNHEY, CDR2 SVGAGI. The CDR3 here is CASSYRQYTEAFF. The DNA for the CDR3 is TGTGCCAGCAGTTACAGACAGTACACTGAAGCTTTCTTT.

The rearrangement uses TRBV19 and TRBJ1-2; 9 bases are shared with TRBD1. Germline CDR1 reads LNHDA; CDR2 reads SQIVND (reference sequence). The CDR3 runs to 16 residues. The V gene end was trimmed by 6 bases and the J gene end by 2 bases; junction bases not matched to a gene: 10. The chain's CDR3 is CASSPGQGLFNYGYTF. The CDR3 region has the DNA TGTGCCAGTAGCCCGGGACAGGGATTATTCAACTATGGCTACACCTTC.

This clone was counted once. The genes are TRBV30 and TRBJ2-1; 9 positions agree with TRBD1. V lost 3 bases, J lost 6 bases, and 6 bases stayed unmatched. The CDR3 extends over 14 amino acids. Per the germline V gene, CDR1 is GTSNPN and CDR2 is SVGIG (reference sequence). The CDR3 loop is CAWSFGTGINEQFF. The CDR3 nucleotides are TGTGCCTGGAGCTTCGGGACAGGGATCAATGAGCAGTTCTTC.

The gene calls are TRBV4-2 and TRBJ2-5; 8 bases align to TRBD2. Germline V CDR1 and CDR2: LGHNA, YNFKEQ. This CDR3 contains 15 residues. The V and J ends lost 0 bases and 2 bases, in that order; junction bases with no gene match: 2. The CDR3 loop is CASSQDREGQETQYF. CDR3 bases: TGTGCCAGCAGCCAAGATCGGGAGGGGCAAGAGACCCAGTACTTC.

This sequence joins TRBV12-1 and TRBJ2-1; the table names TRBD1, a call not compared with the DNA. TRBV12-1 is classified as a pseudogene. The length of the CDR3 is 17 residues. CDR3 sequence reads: CASSFVGQGDTYNEQFF. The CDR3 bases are TGTGCCAGCAGCTTTGTAGGGCAGGGCGATACCTACAATGAGCAGTTCTTC.

The CDR3 sequence: CASSSTGAGNTIYF. As DNA, the CDR3 is TGTGCCAGCAGCTCGACAGGGGCTGGAAACACCATATATTTT. The rearrangement joins TRBV5-5 to TRBJ1-3, with 8 bases identical to TRBD1. Germline CDR1 reads SGHKS; CDR2 reads YYEKEE (reference sequence). The V gene end was trimmed by 3 bases and the J gene end by 2 bases; junction bases not matched to a gene: 1. CDR3 length: 14 amino acids.

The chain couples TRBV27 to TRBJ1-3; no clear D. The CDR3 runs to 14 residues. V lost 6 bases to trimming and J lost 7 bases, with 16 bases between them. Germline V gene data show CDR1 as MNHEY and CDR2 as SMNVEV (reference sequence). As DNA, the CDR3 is TGTGCCAGCAGACCAAGACCGGAGAGGAACACCATATATTTT. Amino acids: CASRPRPERNTIYF.

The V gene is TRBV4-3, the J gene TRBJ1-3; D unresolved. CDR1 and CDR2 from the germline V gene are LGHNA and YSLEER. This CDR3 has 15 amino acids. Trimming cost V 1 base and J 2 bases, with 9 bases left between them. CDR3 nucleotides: TGCGCCAGCAGCCAAGTTCGAGATCCTGGAAACACCATATATTTT. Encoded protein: CASSQVRDPGNTIYF.

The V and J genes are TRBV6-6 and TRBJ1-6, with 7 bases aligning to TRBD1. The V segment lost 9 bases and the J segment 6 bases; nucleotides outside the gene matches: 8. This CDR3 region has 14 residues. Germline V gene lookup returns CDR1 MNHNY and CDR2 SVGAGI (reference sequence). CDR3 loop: CASAPGTANSPLHF. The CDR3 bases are TGTGCCAGTGCCCCCGGGACAGCTAATTCACCCCTCCACTTT.

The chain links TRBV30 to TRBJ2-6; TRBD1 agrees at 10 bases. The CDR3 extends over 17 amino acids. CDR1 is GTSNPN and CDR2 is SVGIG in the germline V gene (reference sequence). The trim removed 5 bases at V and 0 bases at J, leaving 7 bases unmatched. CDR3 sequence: CAWGGGQGYSGANVLTF. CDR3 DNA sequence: TGTGCCTGGGGAGGGGGACAGGGGTACTCTGGGGCCAACGTCCTGACTTTC.

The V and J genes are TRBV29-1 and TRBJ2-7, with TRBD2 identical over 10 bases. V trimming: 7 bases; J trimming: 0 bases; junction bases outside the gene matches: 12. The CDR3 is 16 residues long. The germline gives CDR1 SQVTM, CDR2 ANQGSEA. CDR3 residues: CSARTRGLAASYEQYF. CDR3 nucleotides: TGCAGCGCCCGGACAAGAGGACTAGCGGCCTCCTACGAGCAGTACTTC.

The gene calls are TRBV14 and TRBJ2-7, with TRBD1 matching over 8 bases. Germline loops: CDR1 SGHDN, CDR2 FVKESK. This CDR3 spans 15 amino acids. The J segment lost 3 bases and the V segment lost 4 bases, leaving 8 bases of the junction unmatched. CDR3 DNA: TGTGCCAGCAGCCTACCAGGGACAGGTTTCTACGAGCAGTACTTC. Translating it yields CASSLPGTGFYEQYF.

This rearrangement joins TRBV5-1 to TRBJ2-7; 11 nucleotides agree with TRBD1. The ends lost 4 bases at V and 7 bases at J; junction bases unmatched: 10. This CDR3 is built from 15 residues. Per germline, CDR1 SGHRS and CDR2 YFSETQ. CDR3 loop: CASSPVGTGGEEQYF. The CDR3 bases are TGCGCCAGCAGCCCGGTCGGGACAGGGGGTGAAGAGCAGTACTTC.

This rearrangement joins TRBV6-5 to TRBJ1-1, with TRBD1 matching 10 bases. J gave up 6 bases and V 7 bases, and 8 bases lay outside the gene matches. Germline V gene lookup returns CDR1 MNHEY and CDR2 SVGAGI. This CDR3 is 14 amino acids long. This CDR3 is CASNSRTGGPEAFF. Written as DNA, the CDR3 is TGTGCCAGCAACTCGCGGACAGGGGGACCTGAAGCTTTCTTT.

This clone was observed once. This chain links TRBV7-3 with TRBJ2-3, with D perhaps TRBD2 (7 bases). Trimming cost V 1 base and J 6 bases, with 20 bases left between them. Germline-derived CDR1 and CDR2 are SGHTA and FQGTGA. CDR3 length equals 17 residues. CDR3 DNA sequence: TGTGCCAGCAGCTTAAAGGGGGACTACATTAGGACGGATACGCAGTATTTT. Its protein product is CASSLKGDYIRTDTQYF. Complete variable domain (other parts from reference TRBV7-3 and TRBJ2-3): GAGVSQTPSNKVTEKGKYVELRCDPISGHTALYWYRQSLGQGPEFLIYFQGTGAADDSGLPNDRFFAVRPEGSVSTLKIQRTERGDSAVYLCASSLKGDYIRTDTQYFGPGTRLTVL.

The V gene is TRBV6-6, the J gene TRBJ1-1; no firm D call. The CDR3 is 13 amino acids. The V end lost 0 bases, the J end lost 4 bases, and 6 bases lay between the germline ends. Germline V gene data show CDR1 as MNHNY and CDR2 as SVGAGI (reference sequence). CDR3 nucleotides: TGTGCCAGCAGTTACTCGGGCTCCACTGAAGCTTTCTTT. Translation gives CASSYSGSTEAFF.

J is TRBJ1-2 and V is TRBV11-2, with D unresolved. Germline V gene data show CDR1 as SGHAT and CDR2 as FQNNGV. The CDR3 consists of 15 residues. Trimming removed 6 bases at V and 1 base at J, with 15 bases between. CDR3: CASRRWGAINYGYTF. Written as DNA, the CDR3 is TGTGCCAGCAGGCGTTGGGGAGCCATTAACTATGGCTACACCTTC.

Here the CDR3 DNA reads TGTGCCAGCAGCGGAGTAGCGGGAGCAGGCTACAATGAGCAGTTCTTC. This encodes CASSGVAGAGYNEQFF. V usage is TRBV9 and J usage is TRBJ2-1; 9 bases fit TRBD2. CDR3 length equals 16 residues. Germline loops: CDR1 SGDLS, CDR2 YYNGEE. Unmatched junction bases numbered 7, after V lost 3 bases and J lost 3 bases.

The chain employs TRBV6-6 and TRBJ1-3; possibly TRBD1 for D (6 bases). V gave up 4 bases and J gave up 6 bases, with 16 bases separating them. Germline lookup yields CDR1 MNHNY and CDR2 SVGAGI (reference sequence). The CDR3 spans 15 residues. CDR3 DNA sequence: TGTGCCAGCAGTTCCCCCAACAGGGAGATAAACACCATATATTTT. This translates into CASSSPNREINTIYF.

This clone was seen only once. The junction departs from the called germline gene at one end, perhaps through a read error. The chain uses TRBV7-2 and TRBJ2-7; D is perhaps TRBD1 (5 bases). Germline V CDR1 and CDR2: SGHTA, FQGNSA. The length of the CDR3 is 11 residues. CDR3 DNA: TGTGCCAGCAGCTCAGGACACGTCTATCACTTC. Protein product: CASSSGHVYHF.

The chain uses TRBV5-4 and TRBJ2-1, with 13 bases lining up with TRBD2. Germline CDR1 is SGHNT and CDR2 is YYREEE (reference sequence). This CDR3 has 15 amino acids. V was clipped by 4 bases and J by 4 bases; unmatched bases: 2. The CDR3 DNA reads TGTGCCAGCAGCCCGGGACTAGCGGGATACAATGAGCAGTTCTTC. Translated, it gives CASSPGLAGYNEQFF.

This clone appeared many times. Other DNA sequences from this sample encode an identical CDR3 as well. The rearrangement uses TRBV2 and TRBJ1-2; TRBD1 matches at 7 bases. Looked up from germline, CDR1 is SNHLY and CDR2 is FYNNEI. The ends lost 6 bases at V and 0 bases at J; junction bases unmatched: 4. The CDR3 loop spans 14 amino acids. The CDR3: CASRRQGTNYGYTF. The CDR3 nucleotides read TGTGCCAGCAGGAGACAGGGCACTAACTATGGCTACACCTTC.

The CDR3 bases are TGTGCCAGCAGCTTAGCCGGGAGTGGGGACGAGCAGTACTTC. Translation: CASSLAGSGDEQYF. The chain recombines TRBV7-9 with TRBJ2-7, with D possibly matching TRBD2 (6 bases). Trimming stripped 0 bases from V and 5 bases from J, with 11 bases between. The CDR3 loop spans 14 amino acids. Looked up from germline, CDR1 is SEHNR and CDR2 is FQNEAQ (reference sequence).